This T cell receptor (beta chain) appears in the sequencing data of a study of blood T cell repertoires in COVID-19. J gave up 8 bases and V 1 base, and 12 bases lay outside the gene matches. This CDR3 has 16 residues. In germline, CDR1 is SGHTA, CDR2 FQGNSA. Data came from immunoSEQ multiplex PCR; TCRdb stores just in-frame clones and leaves some out. The sample holds about 250,000 clones, 90% to 95% seen once. Recovery meant two consecutive negative NP/OP PCR tests, professional clearance, or resolved symptoms. The chain employs TRBV7-2 and TRBJ1-2; 8 positions match TRBD1. The clonotype originates from a woman aged 18-29 years who had recovered from COVID-19. The source material was PBMCs or T cells enriched from blood (not recorded which). This chain's CDR3 is CASSLGRDRQSGGYTF. The CDR3 region has the DNA TGTGCCAGCAGCTTAGGCAGGGACAGGCAGTCCGGGGGCTACACCTTC.